The 30 T cell receptor beta chains presented below share a single source sample, sequenced in a study of early T cells in non-severe SARS-CoV-2 infection. TCRdb used MiXCR to reprocess the 5' RACE reads, holding one entry per CDR3 protein. The sample lists more than 95,000 distinct CDR3 sequences; about 15% were seen once. The sample consisted of whole blood. The source of these receptors is an adult who was a healthcare worker with PCR-confirmed SARS-CoV-2 infection or an uninfected control (not recorded which).

This clonotype was seen repeatedly, ten times or more. The rearrangement joins TRBV7-9 to TRBJ1-2, with a weak D call TRBD1 (5 bases). The CDR3 runs 16 residues. Trimming took off 5 bases at V and 7 bases at J, with 23 bases between the two ends. Germline values: CDR1 SEHNR, CDR2 FQNEAQ (reference sequence). Here the CDR3 DNA reads TGTGCCAGCAGCCCTACCGGGGCAGGGAGAGTAGCTGGCTACACCTTC. Translated, it gives CASSPTGAGRVAGYTF.

This chain connects TRBV29-1 to TRBJ2-3; TRBD1 is a possible D gene (6 bases). CDR1 is SQVTM, CDR2 ANQGSEA, per germline. V lost 3 bases and J lost 2, with 12 bases in between. The CDR3 is 14 residues long. The chain's CDR3 is CSVDLDSTTDTQYF. CDR3 DNA sequence: TGCAGCGTTGATTTGGACAGCACCACAGATACGCAGTATTTT.

The chain joins TRBV7-8 to TRBJ2-2; 7 nucleotides match TRBD1. From germline, CDR1 is SGHVS and CDR2 FQNEAQ. The V and J ends lost 6 bases and 6 bases, in that order; junction bases with no gene match: 4. This CDR3 is 13 amino acids long. CDR3 amino acids: CASRPQGAGELFF. CDR3 nucleotides: TGTGCCAGCAGGCCTCAGGGGGCCGGGGAGCTGTTTTTT.

This clonotype was counted a few times. The rearrangement uses TRBV6-4 and TRBJ1-1, with a possible D match to TRBD1 (5 bases). CDR3 length: 13 amino acids. Trimming removed 5 bases at V and 1 base at J, with 8 bases between. CDR1 and CDR2 (germline): MRHNA, SNTAGT. In nucleotides, the CDR3 is TGTGCCAGCAGTCGGGGCTGGAACACTGAAGCTTTCTTT. It codes for CASSRGWNTEAFF.

This clonotype is a singleton in its sample. A much larger clone differs from this one at a single base, so this may be a read error. The chain links TRBV6-2 or TRBV6-3 to TRBJ2-6; no definite D call. The CDR3 contains 12 residues. The germline V gene encodes CDR1 MNHEY and CDR2 SVGEGT. Deletions cut 8 bases from V and 2 bases from J, with 4 bases between. Here the CDR3 reads CASRTGANVLTF. The DNA of the CDR3 is TGTGCCAGCCGAACTGGGGCCAACGTCCTGACTTTC.

This chain connects TRBV29-1 to TRBJ1-6, with D uncertain. Germline CDR1 and CDR2: SQVTM and ANQGSEA. The CDR3 length is 13 residues. Trimming removed 4 bases from V and 7 bases from J, with 11 bases in between. The CDR3 DNA reads as TGCAGCGTTGCGACCGATGCCAATTCACCCCTCCACTTT. The encoded protein is CSVATDANSPLHF.

The chain is built from TRBV29-1 and TRBJ1-1; no clear D gene. The CDR3 covers 11 residues. V dropped 1 base and J dropped 6 bases, with 6 bases sitting between them. CDR1 is SQVTM and CDR2 is ANQGSEA in the germline V gene. This chain's CDR3 is CSVEGGSEAFF. The CDR3 bases are TGCAGCGTTGAAGGAGGGTCTGAAGCTTTCTTT.

This clonotype was detected only a few times. The V gene is TRBV10-1, the J gene TRBJ2-3; a possible D gene is TRBD2 (5 bases). Trimming pared 4 bases from V and 2 bases from J, leaving 7 bases between. The CDR3 is made up of 13 amino acids. Looked up from germline, CDR1 is WNHNN and CDR2 is SYGVQD (reference sequence). CDR3 region: CASSARDTDTQYF. CDR3 DNA: TGCGCCAGCAGTGCCCGGGACACAGATACGCAGTATTTT.

This clonotype was seen a handful of times. This chain connects TRBV20-1 to TRBJ2-1; TRBD2 is a possible D gene (6 bases). The CDR3 has 13 amino acids. V was shortened by 0 bases and J by 10 bases, with 13 bases between the two germline ends. Germline V CDR1 and CDR2: DFQATT, SNEGSKA (reference sequence). The CDR3 loop reads CSARDKLAGEQFF. Written as DNA, the CDR3 is TGCAGTGCTAGAGATAAGCTGGCGGGGGAGCAGTTCTTC.

The gene calls are TRBV10-3 and TRBJ1-2; TRBD1 agrees at 7 bases. The junction had 9 bases not matched to a gene; V was cut back by 0 bases and J by 5 bases. Germline lookup yields CDR1 ENHRY and CDR2 SYGVKD. The CDR3 is 16 amino acids. CDR3 protein: CAISESIRDSAYGYTF. The CDR3 DNA sequence: TGTGCCATCAGTGAGTCGATCCGGGACAGTGCTTATGGCTACACCTTC.

This chain connects TRBV12-3 or TRBV12-4 to TRBJ1-3, with D unclear. This CDR3 is built from 16 residues. V shed 7 bases and J shed 4 bases, with 20 bases lying between them. The CDR3 is CASNTLEVSPGNTIYF. The CDR3 region has the DNA TGTGCCAGCAACACGCTGGAAGTATCTCCCGGAAACACCATATATTTT.

The CDR3 sequence: CSVAPRRGDGYTF. Here the CDR3 DNA reads TGCAGCGTTGCCCCGCGCAGGGGGGATGGCTACACCTTC. The chain carries TRBV29-1 and TRBJ1-2; 7 bases agree with TRBD1. The CDR3 totals 13 residues. Germline loops: CDR1 SQVTM, CDR2 ANQGSEA. J was trimmed by 6 bases and V by 4 bases; bases with no gene match: 8.

The DNA for the CDR3 is TGTGCCAGCAGTGCCGGGACAGGGGGAGGACAGCCCCAGCATTTT. It is translated as CASSAGTGGGQPQHF. The rearrangement joins TRBV2 to TRBJ1-5; TRBD1 agrees at 11 bases. V was pared by 4 bases and J by 7 bases, with 6 bases of the junction left unmatched. CDR1 is SNHLY, CDR2 FYNNEI, per germline. The CDR3 sequence is 15 residues long.

The chain carries TRBV7-3 and TRBJ1-1; D unresolved. V lost 1 base, J lost 6 bases, and 15 bases lay in between. The CDR3 is 15 amino acids. Germline V gives CDR1 SGHTA, CDR2 FQGTGA. This chain's CDR3 is CASSLMGYRRSEAFF. The CDR3 DNA follows: TGTGCCAGCAGCTTAATGGGTTATAGGAGGTCTGAAGCTTTCTTT.

Ten or more counts support this clonotype. DNA for the CDR3: TGTGCCACCGGGGACGGTATTGAAGCTTTCTTT. As protein: CATGDGIEAFF. The rearrangement joins TRBV10-3 to TRBJ1-1; D is perhaps TRBD1 (5 bases). V was cut by 10 bases and J by 7 bases, with 13 bases left in between. CDR1 is ENHRY and CDR2 is SYGVKD in the germline V gene. The CDR3 loop spans 11 amino acids.

The V and J genes are TRBV20-1 and TRBJ2-7; D possibly uses TRBD1 or TRBD2 (5 bases each). The germline V and J ends were trimmed by 2 bases and 5 bases, with 10 bases remaining between them. There are 12 residues in the CDR3. Germline loops: CDR1 DFQATT, CDR2 SNEGSKA (reference sequence). The CDR3 region has the DNA TGCAGTGCTAGATTAAGAGGGGACGAGCAGTACTTC. As protein: CSARLRGDEQYF.

This sequence joins TRBV12-3 or TRBV12-4 and TRBJ1-1; D is unclear. V lost 6 bases and J 11 bases, leaving 16 bases between the germline ends. CDR3 length equals 12 residues. CDR3 nucleotide sequence: TGTGCCAGCAGCAAGGAAACCCTGAACGCTTTCTTT. The encoded protein is CASSKETLNAFF.

The rearrangement uses TRBV29-1 and TRBJ2-4; D uncertain. Trimming stripped 5 bases from V and 4 bases from J, with 9 bases between. This CDR3 region has 12 residues. Germline CDR1 and CDR2: SQVTM and ANQGSEA. The CDR3, as DNA: TGCAGCGTTAGTGGGGTTAAAAACATTCAGTACTTC. Translating gives CSVSGVKNIQYF.

This clonotype was seen a handful of times. The chain carries TRBV18 and TRBJ1-4; a possible D gene is TRBD1 (6 bases). V was shortened by 5 bases and J by 8 bases, with 24 bases between the two germline ends. Germline V lookup: CDR1 KGHSH, CDR2 LQKENI. The CDR3 loop spans 17 amino acids. The CDR3: CASSSILQQGTYEKLFF. CDR3 nucleotide sequence: TGTGCCAGCTCATCAATCTTACAACAGGGTACCTACGAAAAACTGTTTTTT.

This clonotype was counted ten times or more. V usage is TRBV19 and J usage is TRBJ1-2, with D possibly matching TRBD1 (6 bases). Germline-derived CDR1 and CDR2 are LNHDA and SQIVND (reference sequence). This CDR3 has 12 residues. The germline V and J ends were trimmed by 3 bases and 7 bases, with 9 bases remaining between them. The DNA for the CDR3 is TGTGCCAGTAGTATGTACAGGGTTGGCTACACCTTC. Encoded protein: CASSMYRVGYTF.

The chain has TRBV2 and TRBJ2-7, with 7 bases fitting TRBD1. V was pared by 9 bases and J by 0 bases, with 5 bases of the junction left unmatched. The CDR3 spans 13 residues. The germline V gene has CDR1 SNHLY and CDR2 FYNNEI. Written as DNA, the CDR3 is TGTGCCAGACGGACAGGAGACTCCTACGAGCAGTACTTC. It is translated as CARRTGDSYEQYF.

This clonotype occurred a few times. V usage is TRBV11-2 and J usage is TRBJ2-5, with a possible D match to TRBD1 (5 bases). This CDR3 is 16 amino acids long. Trimming took 5 bases from V and 1 from J, leaving 17 bases between them. Germline assignment: CDR1 SGHAT and CDR2 FQNNGV. CDR3 bases: TGTGCCAGCAGCCCGCCCAGAACAGGACCCCAAGAGACCCAGTACTTC. Its translation: CASSPPRTGPQETQYF.

Of note for this clonotype: A much larger clonotype is one base distant, so this may be a read error. The V call is TRBV6-2 or TRBV6-3, the J call TRBJ2-1, with unresolved D. The CDR3 is 15 residues long. V was clipped by 5 bases and J by 2 bases, with 13 bases between them. CDR1 and CDR2 (germline): MNHEY, SVGEGT. Here the CDR3 DNA reads TGTGCCAGCAGTCGGCTGACATGGGCCTACAATGAGCAGTTCTTC. It codes for CASSRLTWAYNEQFF.

This chain links TRBV20-1 with TRBJ2-3; D is perhaps TRBD2 (5 bases). Trimming removed 4 bases from V and 6 bases from J, with 20 bases in between. The CDR3 contains 15 residues. CDR1 and CDR2 (germline): DFQATT, SNEGSKA (reference sequence). The CDR3 is CSAKETPRRVDTQYF. CDR3 sequence (DNA): TGCAGTGCTAAAGAAACCCCTAGGCGGGTCGATACGCAGTATTTT.

This clonotype was observed a handful of times. The chain employs TRBV5-4 and TRBJ2-3; 9 nucleotides align to TRBD2. CDR1 and CDR2 from the germline V gene are SGHNT and YYREEE (reference sequence). The CDR3 totals 16 residues. V lost 1 base to trimming and J lost 2 bases; unmatched junction nucleotides: 5. Written as DNA, the CDR3 is TGTGCCAGCAGCTTGTGGTTAGCGGGGGCCACAGATACGCAGTATTTT. Its translation: CASSLWLAGATDTQYF.

This sequence joins TRBV3-1 and TRBJ1-2; D is perhaps TRBD1 (5 bases). V was pared by 0 bases and J by 8 bases, with 10 bases between. This CDR3 region has 13 residues. Germline-derived CDR1 and CDR2 are LGHDT and YNNKEL (reference sequence). CDR3 nucleotide sequence: TGTGCCAGCAGCCAAGATCTCCAGGGCGGCTACACCTTC. Amino acids: CASSQDLQGGYTF.

This clonotype was seen many times. This chain links TRBV20-1 with TRBJ2-7; TRBD1 matches 7 bases. V gave up 5 bases and J gave up 3 bases; unmatched junction bases: 10. The CDR3 is 14 amino acids. In germline, CDR1 is DFQATT, CDR2 SNEGSKA (reference sequence). The DNA for the CDR3 is TGCAGTGCTTTACCGGGACAGCAACTCTACGAGCAGTACTTC. It yields the protein CSALPGQQLYEQYF.

As for this clonotype: One end of the junction is discordant with germline, which a read error may explain. The chain uses TRBV7-2 and TRBJ2-7; 11 bases match TRBD1. The CDR3 totals 13 residues. From germline, CDR1 is SGHTA and CDR2 FQGNSA. CDR3 loop: CASSLDSGQGASF. The CDR3 DNA sequence: TGTGCCAGCAGCTTAGATTCCGGACAGGGGGCGTCCTTC.

This clonotype was counted between two and nine times. The rearrangement links TRBV27 to TRBJ1-3, with TRBD1 matching over 11 bases. After removal of 6 bases from V and 4 bases from J, the junction contained 14 bases not matched to a gene. CDR3 length equals 18 residues. Germline CDR1 MNHEY, CDR2 SMNVEV (reference sequence). CDR3 region: CASSPRTGTGGRGNTIYF. The DNA of the CDR3 is TGTGCCAGCAGCCCCAGAACCGGGACAGGGGGTCGAGGAAACACCATATATTTT.

The J gene is TRBJ1-1, the V gene TRBV5-5, with unresolved D. V lost 1 base to trimming and J lost 6 bases, with 7 bases between them. The germline V gene encodes CDR1 SGHKS and CDR2 YYEKEE (reference sequence). The CDR3 contains 12 residues. CDR3 nucleotides: TGTGCCAGCAGCTTGTACGATGCTGAAGCTTTCTTT. It specifies CASSLYDAEAFF.